Reported below is one T cell receptor (beta chain). Its antigen remains undetermined. The record has no base qualities; no much larger clone is one base away. The library was built by means of the immunoSEQ multiplex PCR assay. A mixture of 60 forward primers for TCR Vbeta segments and 13 reverse primers for TCR Jbeta segments was used in the multiplex PCR. A multiplex PCR assay on genomic DNA amplified the CDR3 region of rearranged TCR beta genes. The Illumina HiSeq System was used to sequence the amplified TCR beta libraries as 87-base-pair reads. The paper's data handling went like this. A later analysis tallied around 82 million unique TCR beta chains across the 666 repertoires, and approximately 12 million of those chains were shared by two or more donors. Raw reads were error-corrected and collapsed into unique sequences by a nearest-neighbor algorithm in which closely related sequences were merged to remove PCR and sequencing errors. Alignment of CDR3 sequences to IMGT reference sequences was used to assign V, D and J gene segments. For a sequence to be retained, a match of at least six nucleotides was required to both a V gene segment and a J gene segment. Rearrangements were called productive when the CDR3 lacked stop codons and stayed in frame with V and J; all others were non-productive. CDR3 was defined by IMGT convention, running from the second conserved V-encoded cysteine to the conserved J-encoded phenylalanine. The earlier analysis of some 600 of the donors excluded sequences that lacked an unambiguous match to a single V gene segment. In an earlier analysis of approximately 590 of the donors, a V segment was called functional when productive rearrangements were above 56.7%, and segregating when the standard deviation between donors exceeded 5%. A statistical classification framework was built to diagnose cytomegalovirus status from the catalog of TCR beta chain sequences. A later analysis assigned V and J genes by comparing TCR nucleotide sequences with IMGT/GENE-DB human TR gene sequences. The TCRdist pipeline was used in a later analysis to assign CDR3 sequences and most-parsimonious VDJ recombination scenarios. A later analysis defined each TCR beta chain by its CDR3 amino acid sequence plus V-gene family, and excluded reads lacking a unique V-gene family. A later analysis removed nearly 600 highly shared, low-generation-probability nucleotide sequences to deal with suspected cross-contamination and a sequencing artifact. A later analysis calculated a clonal expansion index for each public chain from normalized within-repertoire ranks of inferred template counts. In a later analysis, generation probabilities were computed using a VDJ recombination model fitted to out-of-frame rearrangements, and the results were checked against IGoR. Hypergeometric tests were used in a later analysis to score TCR-TCR, TCR-HLA and TCR-CMV co-occurrence, with a repertoire-size bias correction applied to the TCR pairs. A later analysis estimated false discovery rates by permuting HLA or CMV assignments 20 times. In a later analysis, co-occurring TCRs were grouped using DBSCAN, with TCRdist sequence similarity added in when clustering inside HLA-allele-positive subsets. Co-occurrence clustering excluded repertoires with fewer than 30,000 or more than 120,000 public chains, plus five with anomalous nucleotide sharing. TCRdb took this table from immuneACCESS and kept in-frame rearrangements with V and J called. Such tables lack part of the clones; where checked against another copy, unresolved V genes explain under half of the gap, and the rest is unexplained. V and J calls and clone size are copied from that table; D and trimming were computed from the DNA. The sample includes fewer than 200,000 clones, with roughly three quarters observed a single time. The leading ten clones occupy 9.5% to 10% of the sample.

CDR1 SGHRS and CDR2 YFSETQ were looked up in the germline V gene. Trimming accounts for 4 bases at V and 2 bases at J, while the number of junction bases matched to no gene is 3. The CDR3 sequence holds 14 residues, the cysteine and phenylalanine included. Just the 42-base CDR3 DNA is kept, in frame starting at base 1. The cohort was made up of under 800 healthy bone marrow donors. At the time of sampling, all cohort members were nominally healthy, though unrecorded immune exposures were likely present. The donor was CMV seropositive and was included in the group of approximately 310 seropositive cohort members. A peripheral blood sample was collected from each donor, and TCR beta sequencing was performed on peripheral blood mononuclear cells. Genomic DNA was extracted from the blood cell samples with the Qiagen DNeasy Blood Extraction Kit. The sample comes from a study of cytomegalovirus exposure and HLA in healthy donors (dated by TCRdb to 2015 to 2018). About the full investigation: An earlier analysis of approximately 590 of the donors reported roughly 300 Gb of sequence data and about 100 million unique TCR beta sequences from approximately 180 million T cells. An early release covering some 640 HLA-typed donors comprised roughly 300 gigabases of sequencing data and approximately 80 million unique TCR sequences. Of the roughly 390 genotyped donors, 65% to 90% fell in the genetic ancestry cluster associated with self-reported Caucasian donors. The study aimed to test whether signatures of past pathogen exposure could be identified by cataloging public T cell receptors. The T cell repertoires of roughly 660 subjects were profiled by immunosequencing and related to cytomegalovirus serostatus. In addition to the first cohort of roughly 700 subjects, a separate validation cohort of 120 different subjects was used. To predict cytomegalovirus infection status, the study brought together high-throughput TCR immunosequencing, statistical association of individual TCRs with disease status, and machine learning. A later analysis re-examined previously published TCR beta repertoires from about 670 donors and added high-resolution HLA genotyping to investigate patterns of TCR occurrence. The later analysis used no new phenotypic data to find candidate immune exposures, relying instead on TCR beta sequences and their occurrence across donors. In an earlier analysis of around 540 of the donors, high-throughput TCR beta sequencing was used to judge whether each TCR beta V gene segment behaved as functional or pseudogenic. Donor age, sex, ethnicity and CMV serostatus were collected together with the repertoire data. In a later genetic analysis, genome-wide SNP genotypes for about three fifths of the roughly 670 donors were used, and that subset was treated as a discovery cohort. All discovery cohort repertoires had been generated using a single sequencing platform. Both class I and class II loci were covered by HLA typing, at four-digit resolution. The number of donors typed differed by locus, with roughly 620-630 for A, B, C, DRB1 and DQB1, more than 500 for DQA1, under 610 for DPA1, and some 470 for DPB1. Because of strong linkage in the cohort, five DR-DQ haplotypes were treated as single units for association and clustering. Among around 400 genotyped donors of the cohort, an average of about 220,000 unique TCR beta nucleotide sequences was sequenced per donor, of which about 18% were non-productive. Results and caveats for the whole study, not just this receptor: Most CMV-associated TCR beta chains appeared to be HLA-restricted in a later analysis, and the HLA associations seemed to be driven largely by CMV exposure. Sequencing depth was assumed to be roughly uniform across donors in the presence/absence analyses, though that assumption may not hold. A cluster of highly shared sequence variants was judged likely to represent a technical artifact of the sequencing pipeline. In the study, approximately 160 TCR beta chains were listed as associated with cytomegalovirus. In a later analysis, 16,951 TCR beta sequences were associated with specific HLA alleles at a false discovery rate of 0.05. A later genetic analysis associated a missense DCLRE1C variant with V-gene and J-gene trimming of TCR beta chains, and an independent cohort replicated the association. Because the 87-base-pair reads could not distinguish some IMGT-functional V segments, including TRBV6-2 and TRBV6-3, those segments were excluded. This cohort had only TCR beta chains sequenced, and the lack of alpha or paired-chain data limited which features could be detected. CMV serostatus was the only immune exposure information available for the cohort. In a later analysis, HLA-associated TCR beta chains showed more clonal expansion and lower generation probabilities than non-associated chains that were equally common. Because some donors lacked HLA typing at each locus, the association tests relied only on the typed subset. A further reported finding was that TCR beta sequences accurately predicted the HLA-A and HLA-B alleles for most subjects in the first cohort. Linkage disequilibrium might explain the correlated functional status among segregating V segments, but an unknown experimental factor could not be ruled out. The authors suggested that the approach could potentially be extended to other disease states and immunological phenotypes. In a later analysis, the rate of TCR association differed among HLA loci, with DRB1 alleles having the most associated TCRs and HLA-C alleles having the fewest. The earlier analysis of around 600 of the donors excluded 15 to 20 rarely observed V segments, including chromosome 9 orphons, because counts were too low. In vitro tests confirmed that a few of the cytomegalovirus-associated TCR beta chains recognize cytomegalovirus antigens. A later genetic analysis reported fewer N-insertions in productive TCRs among donors in an Asian-associated ancestry cluster than the approximately 700-donor mean. While some public TCRs were present in many individuals, most TCR sequences turned up only very rarely across donors. An earlier analysis of around 600 of the donors showed that most TCR beta V segments appeared in productive rearrangements either about 87% or about 30% of the time, which broadly matched IMGT annotations. According to a later analysis, parvovirus B19, influenza, CMV and Epstein-Barr virus appeared linked to several top co-occurrence clusters. When HLA alleles, especially DR and DQ, strongly co-occurred, attributing TCR associations to individual alleles was difficult. The classifier was reported to diagnose cytomegalovirus status with high specificity and sensitivity in both the original cohort and the validation cohort.

Source material: PBMCs. The clonotype originates from a young man in good health and CMV-seropositive. Recombination connected TRBV5-1 to TRBJ2-3, with TRBD1 matching 8 junction bases. The nucleotides read TGCGCCAGCAGCCCTCAGGGGGCCACAGATACGCAGTATTTT. Translated, it gives CASSPQGATDTQYF.